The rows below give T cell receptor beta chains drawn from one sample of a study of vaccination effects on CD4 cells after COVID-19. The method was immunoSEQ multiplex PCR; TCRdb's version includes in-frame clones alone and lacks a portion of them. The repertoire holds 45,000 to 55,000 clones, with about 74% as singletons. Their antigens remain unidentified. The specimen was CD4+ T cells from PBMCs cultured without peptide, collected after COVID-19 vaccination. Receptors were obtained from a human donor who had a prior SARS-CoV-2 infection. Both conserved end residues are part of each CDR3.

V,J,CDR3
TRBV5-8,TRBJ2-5,CASSPSGYSQETQYF
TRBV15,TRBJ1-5,CATSRDGLKPQHF
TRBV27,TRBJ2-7,CASSSRAPLREFYEQYF
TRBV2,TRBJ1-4,CATTGTGNEKLFF
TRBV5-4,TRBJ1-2,CASSPQGARSGYTF
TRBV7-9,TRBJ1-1,CASSHTTGNTEAFF
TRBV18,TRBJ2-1,CASSPLAEDNEQFF
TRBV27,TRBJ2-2,CASRTYANTGELFF
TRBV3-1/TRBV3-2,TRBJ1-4,CASSQGRADEKLFF
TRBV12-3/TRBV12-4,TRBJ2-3,CASSLSVTDTQYF
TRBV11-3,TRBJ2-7,CASSPTWNPSGGQIYEQYF
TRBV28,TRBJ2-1,CASSVGTWSYNEQFF
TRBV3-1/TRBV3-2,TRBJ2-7,CASSPVPGHGVYEQYF
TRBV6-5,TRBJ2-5,CASSYRVRALETQYF
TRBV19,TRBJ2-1,CASSQGQVVFQNNEQFF
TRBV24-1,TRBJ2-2,CATGAQGSGELFF
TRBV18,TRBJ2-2,CASSFGTTGELFF
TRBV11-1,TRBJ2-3,CASSLNRNTQYF
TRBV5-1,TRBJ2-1,CASSLGQGSYNEQFF
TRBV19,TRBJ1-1,CASRAGGIDTEAFF
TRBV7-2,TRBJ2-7,CASSLVSGGNYEQYF
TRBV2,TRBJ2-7,CASSAGWGGGYEQYF
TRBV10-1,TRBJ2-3,CASSESRPGGHTDTQYF
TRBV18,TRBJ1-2,CASSPMGSRGYTF
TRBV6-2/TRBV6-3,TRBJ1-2,CASSKGTEGYTF
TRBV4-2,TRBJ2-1,CASSPRDRVPNEQFF
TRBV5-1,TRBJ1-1,CASSGRTGEVTEAFF
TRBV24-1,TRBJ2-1,CATSDKRSNRGHEQFF
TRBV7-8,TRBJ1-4,CASSLRRGQTNEKLFF
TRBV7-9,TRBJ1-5,CASSLWGGNQPQHF
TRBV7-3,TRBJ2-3,CASSESGRGTDTQYF
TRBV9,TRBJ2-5,CASSAPTSEETQYF
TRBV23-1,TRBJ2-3,CANLGGWTDTQYF
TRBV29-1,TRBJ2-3,CSFRQGGTDTQYF
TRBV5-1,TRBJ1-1,CASSLSGFARSVNTEAFF
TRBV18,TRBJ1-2,CASSPRNGADYGYTF
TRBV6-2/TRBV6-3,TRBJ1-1,CASSNGVTEAFF
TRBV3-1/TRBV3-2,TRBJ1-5,CASSQYLNQPQHF
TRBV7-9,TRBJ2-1,CASSLALAGYNEQFF
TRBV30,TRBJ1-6,CAWRGPRDSVLAWDDSPLHF
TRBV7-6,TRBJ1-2,CASSDWRRGDYGYTF
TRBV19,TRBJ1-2,CASHRNYGYTF
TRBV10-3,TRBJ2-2,CAIRSAPGQDTGELFF
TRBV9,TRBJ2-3,CASSAPGPNTDTQYF
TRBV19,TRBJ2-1,CASSTPSWEQFF
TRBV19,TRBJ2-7,CASSIGADASYEQYF
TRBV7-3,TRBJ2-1,CASSLTAGNEQFF
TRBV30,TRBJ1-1,CAQDRVGNTEAFF
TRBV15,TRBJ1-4,CATSRYATNEKLFF
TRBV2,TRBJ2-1,CASSPGPLNSLDEQFF
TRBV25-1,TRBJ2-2,CATHSGNTGELFF
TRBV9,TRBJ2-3,CASSVSGRPGTDTQYF
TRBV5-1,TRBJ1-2,CASSEGTAAYGYTF